The 24 T cell receptor beta chains in this list originate from one sample, sequenced in a study of beta chain features in type 1 diabetes (dated by TCRdb to between 2017 and 2018). Antigen specificity for these receptors is unknown. The method was the immunoSEQ multiplex PCR assay. All of the isolated RNA was reverse transcribed with the High Capacity cDNA Reverse Transcription Kit, so expressed TCRB transcripts were sequenced. This is the immuneACCESS table as TCRdb keeps it, with only in-frame sequences that have V and J called. A part of the clones is gone; compared with another copy, unresolved V genes explain less than half, and the rest is unexplained. Present in this sample are a few hundred thousand clones, approximately 12% of which were seen just once. The ten top clones hold nearly 0.015% of the sample. What the authors observed across the whole study: Type 1 diabetes patients showed a moderate but significant shortening of TCRB CDR3 length in all four CD4+ subsets.

Specimen: naive CD4+ T cells from blood. The sample's cell subset or site label, in plain terms: true naive CD4+ T cells. Receptor source: a woman in her late teens or twenties with type 1 diabetes.

The sample holds a few counts of this clone. The junction departs from the called germline gene at one end, perhaps through a read error. This chain links TRBV2 with TRBJ1-4; D is unclear. Germline V gene lookup returns CDR1 SNHLY and CDR2 FYNNEI. This CDR3 has 14 residues. CDR3 in DNA: TGCCCCGCCCTGGGCTTTGCACTTAATGAAAAACTGTTTTTT. This encodes CPALGFALNEKLFF.

This clone turned up a few times. The chain combines TRBV5-1 with TRBJ1-1; 8 nucleotides agree with TRBD1. Germline assignment: CDR1 SGHRS and CDR2 YFSETQ. V lost 2 bases to trimming and J lost 2 bases; unmatched junction nucleotides: 2. The CDR3 runs to 14 residues. Written as DNA, the CDR3 is TGCGCCAGCAGCTTACAGGGGGATAACACTGAAGCTTTCTTT. Protein sequence: CASSLQGDNTEAFF.

This clone was counted a few times. J is TRBJ2-2 and V is TRBV6-5; the D is unclear. Trimming pared 2 bases from V and 9 bases from J, leaving 16 bases between. Germline assignment: CDR1 MNHEY and CDR2 SVGAGI. The CDR3 runs 15 residues. The CDR3 nucleotides are TGTGCCAGCAGTTACGGGCCAACTGTAGGATGGGAGCTGTTTTTT. Residues: CASSYGPTVGWELFF.

This clone showed up just a few times. The chain is built from TRBV30 and TRBJ1-4; TRBD1 matches at 8 bases. Trimming cost V 2 bases and J 7 bases; bases outside gene matches: 9. Germline CDR1 GTSNPN, CDR2 SVGIG (reference sequence). The length of the CDR3 is 15 residues. CDR3 protein: CAWSTHRGVGEKLFF. The CDR3 DNA reads as TGTGCCTGGAGTACCCACAGGGGGGTGGGTGAAAAACTGTTTTTT.

The sample holds a few counts of this clone. V is TRBV7-9 and J is TRBJ1-2; a weak D match, TRBD1 (6 bases). Trimming pared 5 bases from V and 7 bases from J, leaving 14 bases between. The germline gives CDR1 SEHNR, CDR2 FQNEAQ (reference sequence). The CDR3 loop spans 13 amino acids. The CDR3 nucleotides read TGTGCCAGCAGCCAGCCAACAGGGTTTGGCTACACCTTC. Encoded protein: CASSQPTGFGYTF.

About this clone itself: The junction and the germline gene differ at one end; a read error may be behind it. The V call is TRBV11-3, the J call TRBJ2-1; TRBD1 aligns across 10 bases. CDR1 is SGHNT and CDR2 is YENEEA in the germline V gene. This CDR3 is built from 12 residues. The chain's CDR3 is CASTSEDRGIIF. In nucleotides, the CDR3 is TGTGCCAGCACCAGCGAGGACAGGGGGATCATCTTC.

The V call is TRBV5-1, the J call TRBJ1-5, with D perhaps TRBD1 (5 bases). V dropped 6 bases and J dropped 7 bases, with 14 bases sitting between them. CDR3 length equals 13 residues. Germline loops: CDR1 SGHRS, CDR2 YFSETQ. This CDR3 reads CASIFRRGQPQHF. As DNA, the CDR3 is TGCGCCAGCATCTTTCGGAGGGGCCAGCCCCAGCATTTT.

Only a few counts were recorded for this clone. This chain links TRBV5-4 with TRBJ2-2, with 10 positions matching TRBD2. J was trimmed by 6 bases and V by 0 bases; bases with no gene match: 8. The CDR3 is 17 residues long. Germline lookup yields CDR1 SGHNT and CDR2 YYREEE (reference sequence). The DNA of the CDR3 is TGTGCCAGCAGCTTGGTTAGCGGGAGGATTGGTTCCGGGGAGCTGTTTTTT. Translated: CASSLVSGRIGSGELFF.

The V and J genes are TRBV18 and TRBJ2-3, with TRBD2 matching 7 bases. V gave up 3 bases and J gave up 2 bases; unmatched junction bases: 5. Per the germline V gene, CDR1 is KGHSH and CDR2 is LQKENI. The CDR3 totals 15 residues. CDR3: CASSPPGLYTDTQYF. In nucleotides, the CDR3 is TGTGCCAGCTCACCGCCGGGACTATACACAGATACGCAGTATTTT.

J is TRBJ2-7 and V is TRBV18; 10 nucleotides match TRBD2. This CDR3 has 15 residues. The germline V gene encodes CDR1 KGHSH and CDR2 LQKENI. The trim removed 2 bases at V and 3 bases at J, leaving 4 bases unmatched. The CDR3 loop is CASSPGLAEIYEQYF. The CDR3 nucleotides read TGTGCCAGCTCACCAGGACTAGCGGAGATCTACGAGCAGTACTTC.

This clone was observed a handful of times. The chain carries TRBV7-2 and TRBJ2-5, with 8 bases lining up with TRBD1. The CDR3 consists of 13 residues. Germline values: CDR1 SGHTA, CDR2 FQGNSA. V shed 5 bases and J 2 bases; nucleotides not matched to a gene: 1. DNA of the CDR3: TGTGCCAGCAGCCGGGACAGGCAAGAGACCCAGTACTTC. It codes for CASSRDRQETQYF.

This chain joins TRBV6-5 and TRBJ2-1, with a tentative D call TRBD1 (6 bases). Per the germline V gene, CDR1 is MNHEY and CDR2 is SVGAGI. CDR3 length: 13 amino acids. The ends were cut back, 6 bases at V and 7 bases at J, with 13 bases in the middle. CDR3 sequence (DNA): TGTGCCAGCAGCGACCCCCAGGGGAATGAGCAGTTCTTC. This gives the protein CASSDPQGNEQFF.

This clone was seen more than once but under ten times. The V and J genes are TRBV5-6 and TRBJ2-5; TRBD1 matches at 8 bases. The CDR3 covers 15 residues. V shed 3 bases, J shed 5 bases, and the junction held 9 bases outside the gene matches. Germline V gene lookup returns CDR1 SGHDT and CDR2 YYEEEE. The CDR3 DNA follows: TGTGCCAGCAGCTCAGGGGGCACCGTAGCCGAGACCCAGTACTTC. Its protein is CASSSGGTVAETQYF.

This clone was detected only a few times. J is TRBJ1-1 and V is TRBV11-3; a weak D match, TRBD1 (5 bases). The germline V gene has CDR1 SGHNT and CDR2 YENEEA. V gave up 9 bases and J gave up 4 bases, with 12 bases separating them. There are 12 residues in the CDR3. The CDR3 DNA follows: TGTGCCAGTAAGCTCGGGGGCACTGAAGCTTTCTTT. It yields the protein CASKLGGTEAFF.

As concerns this clone: The junction shows a germline mismatch at one end, possibly a read error. V and J are TRBV30 and TRBJ2-2, with 7 bases that match TRBD2. Germline CDR1 and CDR2: GTSNPN and SVGIG (reference sequence). This CDR3 region has 16 residues. The CDR3 protein is CAWSPFSGWGSGELFF. DNA for the CDR3: TGTGCCTGGAGTCCTTTTAGCGGGTGGGGCTCCGGCGAGCTGTTTTTT.

This clone was seen more than once but under ten times. This chain connects TRBV7-2 to TRBJ2-4; maybe TRBD1 (6 bases). Germline loops: CDR1 SGHTA, CDR2 FQGNSA. Trimming took 7 bases from V and 6 from J, leaving 13 bases between them. CDR3 length: 13 residues. The CDR3 nucleotides are TGTGCCAGCACCATTGGGGGCGTAAACATTCAGTACTTC. Its protein product is CASTIGGVNIQYF.

The chain has TRBV10-3 and TRBJ2-7, with 7 bases matching TRBD1. This CDR3 region has 18 residues. The germline V gene has CDR1 ENHRY and CDR2 SYGVKD. V lost 11 bases, J lost 1 base, and 23 bases stayed unmatched. The CDR3 DNA sequence: TGTGCCGTCGCACTGGGACAGTCGAGCAACCTTGGATCCTACGAGCAGTACTTC. The encoded protein is CAVALGQSSNLGSYEQYF.

This clone occurred a few times. The V and J genes are TRBV29-1 and TRBJ2-7, with D maybe TRBD1 (6 bases). CDR3 size: 15 residues. CDR1 is SQVTM and CDR2 is ANQGSEA in the germline V gene. Trimming took off 0 bases at V and 6 bases at J, with 18 bases between the two ends. For the CDR3, the DNA is TGCAGCGTTGAAGATATTAGGGGGTTAGGCCGCGAGCAGTACTTC. Protein product: CSVEDIRGLGREQYF.

This clone was detected only a few times. The chain carries TRBV7-2 and TRBJ2-7; no reliable D call. V was trimmed by 3 bases and J by 1 base, leaving 13 bases between them. This CDR3 has 15 residues. Germline lookup yields CDR1 SGHTA and CDR2 FQGNSA. The CDR3 DNA reads TGTGCCAGCAGCTTGGGCTCAGTTAGGTCCTACGAGCAGTACGTC. Translated: CASSLGSVRSYEQYV.

The sample holds a few counts of this clone. The V call is TRBV21-1, the J call TRBJ2-7; TRBD1, the table's D call, was not compared with the DNA. TRBV21-1 is recorded as a pseudogene. This CDR3 has 17 amino acids. CDR3 protein: CASSNWTAILSDCEQYV. The CDR3 nucleotides read TGTGCCAGCAGCAATTGGACAGCCATTTTAAGCGATTGCGAGCAGTACGTC.

This clone was detected a few times. The chain uses TRBV4-1 and TRBJ2-5, with a tentative D call TRBD1 (6 bases). Germline V gene lookup returns CDR1 MGHRA and CDR2 YSYEKL. This CDR3 comprises 12 residues. The V end was cut by 0 bases, the J end by 10 bases, with 9 bases between. The CDR3 region is CASSQEGQNQYF. Here the CDR3 DNA reads TGCGCCAGCAGCCAAGAAGGACAGAACCAGTACTTC.

There are a few counts of this clone. The V and J genes are TRBV25-1 and TRBJ1-1; D remains unclear. The germline V gene encodes CDR1 MGHDK and CDR2 SYGVNS. The CDR3 length is 13 residues. V was pared by 4 bases and J by 1 base, with 7 bases between. CDR3 sequence: CASSGTRNTEAFF. DNA of the CDR3: TGTGCCAGCAGTGGTACTAGGAACACTGAAGCTTTCTTT.

This clone was seen more than once but under ten times. J is TRBJ2-7 and V is TRBV5-6; D is possibly TRBD1 (6 bases). CDR1 SGHDT and CDR2 YYEEEE come from the germline V gene. The CDR3 covers 13 residues. The germline V and J ends were trimmed by 1 base and 7 bases, with 12 bases remaining between them. The chain's CDR3 is CASSLSPQGEQYV. The CDR3 region has the DNA TGTGCCAGCAGCTTGTCCCCTCAGGGGGAGCAGTACGTC.

The rearrangement uses TRBV19 and TRBJ2-7; no clear D. CDR3 size: 14 residues. The germline gives CDR1 LNHDA, CDR2 SQIVND (reference sequence). V dropped 3 bases and J dropped 4 bases, with 13 bases sitting between them. CDR3 in DNA: TGTGCCAGTAGTATGGGTATGGGCGAATACGAGCAGTACGTC. Its protein is CASSMGMGEYEQYV.